The sequence of this T cell receptor (beta chain) was determined in a study of Tregs in tolerant kidney transplant recipients. About the research overall: Mixed chimerism was transient after nonmyeloablative marrow transplants from related graft donors.

Clones were sequenced by immunoSEQ multiplex PCR, and TCRdb holds only the in-frame ones, with some missing. The sample includes roughly 69,000 clones, 70% to 90% of them seen just once. This CDR3 has 14 residues. Germline CDR1 is MNHEY and CDR2 is SMNVEV (reference sequence). Trimming removed 8 bases from V and 7 bases from J; junction bases left unmatched: 11. The rearrangement links TRBV27 to TRBJ2-1; TRBD1 agrees at 7 bases. Sequencing used CD4+ T cells from blood, obtained before the transplant. This receptor was identified in a human donor who received a combined kidney and bone marrow transplant. The CDR3 here is CASGTGTVLNEQFF. DNA for the CDR3: TGTGCCAGCGGGACCGGGACAGTACTTAATGAGCAGTTCTTC.